This T cell receptor (beta chain) was captured in a study of blood T cells in healthy people across ages. Study-wide context: Researchers report that template switching captured about one barcoded beta molecule per two T cells.

Study results and limitations: It was the long-lived donors that had more naive CD4+ cells and higher diversity than aged donors. Naive T cell percentage by flow cytometry tracked strongly with beta diversity.

Concerning this clonotype: What it recognizes is unknown.

The second PCR ran about 7 to 12 cycles with a sample-barcoded 5' primer and J-beta primers. TCRdb ran MiXCR on the 5' RACE reads and lists one entry per CDR3 protein. The sample records 1,300,000 or so distinct CDR3 sequences, almost 60% being singletons. This CDR3 has 15 amino acids. The germline V gene has CDR1 MGHDK and CDR2 SYGVNS. The V and J ends lost 1 base and 4 bases respectively, with 11 bases between them. The specimen sequenced was blood. This clonotype was obtained from a man aged 18 to 30 in good health. This chain uses TRBV25-1 with TRBJ1-5; D is unclear. The CDR3 region has the DNA TGTGCCAGCAGTGAATTAGGCTTACTGAATCAGCCCCAGCATTTT. Residues: CASSELGLLNQPQHF.